This T cell receptor beta chain was recovered during a study of tumor-infiltrating lymphocytes in oesophageal squamous cell carcinoma listed by TCRdb under 2016. Germline trimming: 0 bases from V, 4 bases from J; junction bases outside gene matches: 6. The CDR3 runs 15 residues from the cysteine to the phenylalanine. Of all the DNA, just the CDR3 is kept, 45 bases in frame from base 1. CDR1 and CDR2 are read off the germline V gene as SGHRS and YFSETQ. Receptor amplification or capture employed PCR. Data came from an Illumina HiSeq 2000. The raw public data were reprocessed by TCRdb itself: fastp quality trimming at Q25, MiXCR clonotype calling, in-frame beta chains only. Every entry covers one CDR3 protein and lists the most common genes and DNA from its rows. This sample has around 12,000 distinct CDR3 sequences in its table, and roughly 50% of those were observed once. The top ten clones comprise 28% of the sample.

This clonotype has a handful of counts. Its antigen remains undetermined. The input lacks base qualities; no much larger clone sits a single base away. The sequence joins TRBV5-1 to TRBJ1-1; TRBD1 matches 7 bases in the middle. The material sequenced was esophageal tumor tissue. The origin of this receptor is a female donor with esophageal squamous cell carcinoma. The CDR3 region: CASSLAWSGGTEAFF. The DNA is TGCGCCAGCAGCTTGGCCTGGTCAGGGGGCACTGAAGCTTTCTTT.